The 15 T cell receptor beta chains below were found in one sample sequenced in a study of OX40 agonist ivuxolimab in advanced cancers. The protocol was immunoSEQ multiplex PCR, while the TCRdb copy is restricted to in-frame clones and leaves out a portion. The sample shows some 60,000 clones, approximately 89% of them seen only once. The source was CD4+ or CD8+ T cells sorted from blood, collected in a trial of the OX40 agonist ivuxolimab. These receptors were collected from an adult with an advanced solid tumor such as melanoma, head and neck, liver or kidney cancer.

The chain couples TRBV10-1 to TRBJ2-1; 9 nucleotides align to TRBD2. The CDR3 is made up of 15 amino acids. CDR1 and CDR2 (germline): WNHNN, SYGVQD (reference sequence). V was pared by 6 bases and J by 5 bases, with 8 bases of the junction left unmatched. The CDR3: CASSEGLAGNNEQFF. CDR3 coding DNA: TGCGCCAGCAGCGAGGGGCTAGCGGGAAACAATGAGCAGTTCTTC.

This clone has only one observation. The chain recombines TRBV16 with TRBJ2-1, with TRBD1 matching 8 bases. The CDR3 is made up of 13 amino acids. Germline CDR1 reads KGHSY; CDR2 reads FQNENV. J lost 8 bases, V lost 5 bases, and 5 bases had no gene match. The CDR3 reads CASSWTGSYEQFF. CDR3 nucleotides: TGTGCCAGCAGCTGGACAGGGTCGTATGAGCAGTTCTTC.

The rearrangement uses TRBV5-6 and TRBJ1-2; D remains ambiguous. The V gene lost 0 bases and the J gene lost 6 bases, with 3 bases spanning the gap. This CDR3 region has 11 residues. In germline, CDR1 is SGHDT, CDR2 YYEEEE. DNA of the CDR3: TGTGCCAGCAGCTTGGGTAATGGCTACACCTTC. This codes for CASSLGNGYTF.

This chain joins TRBV5-6 and TRBJ2-1; 10 bases are a match to TRBD2. In germline, CDR1 is SGHDT, CDR2 YYEEEE. The CDR3 spans 14 residues. The junction had 4 bases not matched to a gene; V was cut back by 1 base and J by 9 bases. In DNA form, the CDR3 reads TGTGCCAGCAGCTTGCTAGCGGGAGAGGCTGAGCAGTTCTTC. Residues: CASSLLAGEAEQFF.

The rearrangement links TRBV9 to TRBJ2-2, with D tentatively TRBD2 (6 bases). Trimming took off 0 bases at V and 1 base at J, with 10 bases between the two ends. Germline V CDR1 and CDR2: SGDLS, YYNGEE. This CDR3 region has 16 residues. Here the CDR3 DNA reads TGTGCCAGCAGCGTAGAGGCTAGCGAGAACACCGGGGAGCTGTTTTTT. Its translation: CASSVEASENTGELFF.

The rearrangement joins TRBV27 to TRBJ1-6, with 8 positions matching TRBD1. This CDR3 has 16 residues. Germline V gene sequence: CDR1 MNHEY, CDR2 SMNVEV (reference sequence). The ends lost 6 bases at V and 7 bases at J; junction bases unmatched: 11. DNA for the CDR3: TGTGCCAGCAGCTCCTTAGGACAGGGATTGAATTCACCCCTCCACTTT. This gives the protein CASSSLGQGLNSPLHF.

The J gene is TRBJ2-4, the V gene TRBV6-5; 8 bases line up with TRBD1. The CDR3 has 14 amino acids. V lost 6 bases to trimming and J lost 7 bases; unmatched junction nucleotides: 8. Germline CDR1 MNHEY, CDR2 SVGAGI. The CDR3: CASSPQGGGNIQYF. Here the CDR3 DNA reads TGTGCCAGCAGCCCACAGGGGGGCGGGAACATTCAGTACTTC.

J is TRBJ2-2 and V is TRBV21-1; TRBD1, the D gene given by the table, was not confirmed from the DNA. TRBV21-1 is noted as a pseudogene. CDR3 length equals 20 residues. This chain's CDR3 is CATPDVTKRDRQTNTGELFF. CDR3 nucleotide sequence: TGTGCCACCCCGGACGTCACCAAAAGGGACAGGCAAACGAACACCGGGGAGCTGTTTTTT.

V usage is TRBV27 and J usage is TRBJ2-1; 13 bases are shared with TRBD2. The V and J ends lost 6 bases and 9 bases, in that order; junction bases with no gene match: 8. The CDR3 extends over 15 amino acids. CDR1 is MNHEY, CDR2 SMNVEV, per germline (reference sequence). In nucleotides, the CDR3 is TGTGCCAGCAGCCTGTCCGGGACTAGCGGGATTGAGCAGTTCTTC. Protein product: CASSLSGTSGIEQFF.

The chain has TRBV7-8 and TRBJ1-1; the D is unclear. CDR3 length: 13 amino acids. The germline CDR1 and CDR2 sequences are SGHVS and FQNEAQ. Trimming removed 1 base at V and 6 bases at J, with 9 bases between. CDR3 region: CASSLDERAEAFF. The DNA for the CDR3 is TGTGCCAGCAGCTTAGACGAGAGGGCTGAAGCTTTCTTT.

The V call is TRBV25-1, the J call TRBJ1-1, with a weak D call TRBD1 (5 bases). V dropped 3 bases and J dropped 9 bases, with 20 bases sitting between them. This CDR3 is 15 amino acids long. CDR1 MGHDK and CDR2 SYGVNS come from the germline V gene. Here the CDR3 DNA reads TGTGCCAGCAGTGATAGTAGGACGGGGCCCCCAAAAGCTTTCTTT. As protein: CASSDSRTGPPKAFF. Supplemented by reference TRBV25-1 and TRBJ1-1, the full variable domain reads EADIYQTPRYLVIGTGKKITLECSQTMGHDKMYWYQQDPGMELHLIHYSYGVNSTEKGDLSSESTVSRIRTEHFPLTLESARPSHTSQYLCASSDSRTGPPKAFFGQGTRLTVV.

The V call is TRBV6-1, the J call TRBJ2-3; 8 bases map to TRBD2. Germline CDR1 MNHNS, CDR2 SASEGT. The CDR3 has 14 residues. Trimming took 7 bases from V and 4 from J; bases not matched to a gene: 7. The CDR3 nucleotides are TGTGCCAGCAACGGACTAGCTCTAGCAGATACGCAGTATTTT. Translated, it gives CASNGLALADTQYF.

This chain connects TRBV4-3 to TRBJ2-7; 7 nucleotides match TRBD1. The CDR3 contains 14 residues. The germline V gene encodes CDR1 LGHNA and CDR2 YSLEER. The J segment lost 7 bases and the V segment lost 0 bases, leaving 6 bases of the junction unmatched. CDR3 amino acids: CASSQDEGANEQYF. The CDR3 DNA is TGCGCCAGCAGCCAAGATGAGGGGGCGAATGAGCAGTACTTC.

V is TRBV7-9 and J is TRBJ2-1, with 9 bases that match TRBD1. CDR3 size: 15 residues. Looked up from germline, CDR1 is SEHNR and CDR2 is FQNEAQ (reference sequence). V dropped 3 bases and J dropped 6; count of bases not matched to a gene: 6. This chain's CDR3 is CASSLGTTGGNEQFF. The CDR3 region has the DNA TGTGCCAGCAGCTTGGGAACGACAGGGGGCAATGAGCAGTTCTTC.

Here the CDR3 DNA reads TGTGCCAGCAGTTTGGGGCAGACAGATACGCAGTATTTT. Translating gives CASSLGQTDTQYF. The V and J genes are TRBV6-5 and TRBJ2-3, with D tentatively TRBD1 (5 bases). Trimming removed 4 bases at V and 3 bases at J, with 8 bases between. The CDR3 sequence is 13 residues long. Germline CDR1 reads MNHEY; CDR2 reads SVGAGI.